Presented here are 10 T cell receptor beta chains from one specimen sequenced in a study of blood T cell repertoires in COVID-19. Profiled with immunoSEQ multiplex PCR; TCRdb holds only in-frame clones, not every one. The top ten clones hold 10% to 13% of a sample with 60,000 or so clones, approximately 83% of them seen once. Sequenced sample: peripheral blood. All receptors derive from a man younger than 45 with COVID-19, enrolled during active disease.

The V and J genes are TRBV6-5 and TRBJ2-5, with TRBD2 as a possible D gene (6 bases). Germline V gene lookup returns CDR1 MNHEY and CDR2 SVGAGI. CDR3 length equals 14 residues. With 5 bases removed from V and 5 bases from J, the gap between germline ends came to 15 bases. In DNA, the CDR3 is TGTGCCAGCAGTCCCGGACGGAGGGTGGAGACCCAGTACTTC. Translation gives CASSPGRRVETQYF.

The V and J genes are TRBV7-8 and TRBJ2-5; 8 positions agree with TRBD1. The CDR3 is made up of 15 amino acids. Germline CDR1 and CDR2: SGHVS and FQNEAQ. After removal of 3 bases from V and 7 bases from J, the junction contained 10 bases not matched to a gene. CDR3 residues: CASSLTGQADGTQYF. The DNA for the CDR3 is TGTGCCAGCAGCTTGACGGGACAGGCGGACGGGACCCAGTACTTC. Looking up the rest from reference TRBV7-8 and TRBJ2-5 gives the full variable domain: GAGVSQSPRYKVAKRGQDVALRCDPISGHVSLFWYQQALGQGPEFLTYFQNEAQLDKSGLPSDRFFAERPEGSVSTLKIQRTQQEDSAVYLCASSLTGQADGTQYFGPGTRLLVL.

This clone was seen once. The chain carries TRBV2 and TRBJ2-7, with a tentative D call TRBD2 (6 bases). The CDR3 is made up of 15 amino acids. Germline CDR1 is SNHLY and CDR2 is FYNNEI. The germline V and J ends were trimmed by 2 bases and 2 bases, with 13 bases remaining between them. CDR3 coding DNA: TGTGCCAGCAGTGAATTCTCCGGGAGCCCCTACGAGCAGTACTTC. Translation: CASSEFSGSPYEQYF.

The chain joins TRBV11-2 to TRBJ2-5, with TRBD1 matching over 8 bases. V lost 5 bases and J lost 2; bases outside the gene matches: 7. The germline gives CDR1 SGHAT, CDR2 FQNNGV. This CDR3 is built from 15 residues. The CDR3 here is CASSPWTGQQETQYF. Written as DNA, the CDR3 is TGTGCCAGCAGCCCTTGGACAGGGCAGCAAGAGACCCAGTACTTC.

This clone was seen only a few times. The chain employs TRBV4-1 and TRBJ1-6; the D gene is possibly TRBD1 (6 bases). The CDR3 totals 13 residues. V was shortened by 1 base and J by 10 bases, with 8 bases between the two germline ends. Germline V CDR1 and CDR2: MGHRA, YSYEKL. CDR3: CASSQAGDSPLHF. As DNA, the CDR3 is TGCGCCAGCAGCCAAGCAGGGGACTCACCCCTCCACTTT.

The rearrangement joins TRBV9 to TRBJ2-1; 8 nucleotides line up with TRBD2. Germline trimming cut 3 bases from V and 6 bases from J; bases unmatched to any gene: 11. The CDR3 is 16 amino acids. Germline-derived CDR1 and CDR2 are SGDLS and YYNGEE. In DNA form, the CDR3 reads TGTGCCAGCAGCGCGAGTTGGAGCGGGAGCGTCAATGAGCAGTTCTTC. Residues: CASSASWSGSVNEQFF.

The CDR3 sequence is CASSLKMRGGFF. In DNA form, the CDR3 reads TGTGCCAGCAGCTTAAAGATGCGGGGTGGTTTCTTT. This chain connects TRBV7-2 to TRBJ1-1; no firm D call. V was trimmed by 2 bases and J by 13 bases, leaving 14 bases between them. Per germline, CDR1 SGHTA and CDR2 FQGNSA. CDR3 length equals 12 residues. The entire variable domain, with the rest obtained from reference TRBV7-2 and TRBJ1-1, is as follows: GAGVSQSPSNKVTEKGKDVELRCDPISGHTALYWYRQSLGQGLEFLIYFQGNSAPDKSGLPSDRFSAERTGGSVSTLTIQRTQQEDSAVYLCASSLKMRGGFFGQGTRLTVV.

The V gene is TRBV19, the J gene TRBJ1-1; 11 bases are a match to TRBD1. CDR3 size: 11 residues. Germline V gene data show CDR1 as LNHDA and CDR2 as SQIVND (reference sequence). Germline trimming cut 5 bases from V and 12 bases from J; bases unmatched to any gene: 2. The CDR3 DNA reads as TGTGCCAGTAGTCGGGACAGGGGGACTTTCTTT. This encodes CASSRDRGTFF.

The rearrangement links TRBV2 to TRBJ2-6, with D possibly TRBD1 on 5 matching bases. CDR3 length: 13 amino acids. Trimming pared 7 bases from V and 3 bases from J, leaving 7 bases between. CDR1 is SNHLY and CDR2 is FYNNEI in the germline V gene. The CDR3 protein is CASIGDGANVLTF. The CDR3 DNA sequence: TGTGCCAGCATAGGGGATGGGGCCAACGTCCTGACTTTC.

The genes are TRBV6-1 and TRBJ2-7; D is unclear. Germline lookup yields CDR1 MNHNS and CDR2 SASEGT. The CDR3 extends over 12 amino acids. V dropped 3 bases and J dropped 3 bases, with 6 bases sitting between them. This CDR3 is CASSERRYEQYF. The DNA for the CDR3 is TGTGCCAGCAGTGAGAGGCGCTACGAGCAGTACTTC.